The entry below gives a single T cell receptor (beta chain) sequence along with its context. CDR3 length: 13 amino acids. From germline, CDR1 is MNHNY and CDR2 SVGAGI (reference sequence). The V gene lost 2 bases and the J gene lost 4 bases, with 6 bases spanning the gap. Per the study methods: Amplification of reference gene primers was used by the study to estimate nucleated cell counts. Produced via immunoSEQ multiplex PCR; TCRdb's table is partial and in-frame only. The D gene and trimming were derived from the DNA, and the V and J assignments and clone size from that table. The sample lists 27,000 or so clones; approximately 91% were seen once. This record comes from a study of blood T cell repertoires in COVID-19. Study details: PBMCs, B-cell-depleted T cells, or T cells provided the cDNA or gDNA that made up the material.

This receptor was identified in a man between 65 and 85 years old with active COVID-19. The sequencing sample was made of peripheral blood. The V gene is TRBV6-6, the J gene TRBJ1-5; no clear D gene. CDR3 in amino acids: CASSYGQNQPQHF. The CDR3 DNA is TGTGCCAGCAGTTACGGGCAGAATCAGCCCCAGCATTTT.